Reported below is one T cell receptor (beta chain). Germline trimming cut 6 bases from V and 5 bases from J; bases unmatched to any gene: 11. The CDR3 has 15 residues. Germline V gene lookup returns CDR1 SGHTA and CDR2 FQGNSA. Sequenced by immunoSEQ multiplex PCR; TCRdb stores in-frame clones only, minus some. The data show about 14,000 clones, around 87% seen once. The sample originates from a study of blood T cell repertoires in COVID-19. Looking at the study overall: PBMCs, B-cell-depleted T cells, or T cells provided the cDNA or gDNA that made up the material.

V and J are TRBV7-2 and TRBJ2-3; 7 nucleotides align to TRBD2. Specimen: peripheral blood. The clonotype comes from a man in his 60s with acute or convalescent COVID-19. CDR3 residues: CASRLQRGSGDTQYF. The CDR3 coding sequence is TGTGCCAGCAGGTTACAGCGGGGAAGTGGAGATACGCAGTATTTT.